This TCR beta chain comes out of a study of blood T cell repertoires in COVID-19. The overall study: From the United States, Italy and Spain came samples of acute and convalescent COVID-19. Nucleic acid was either cDNA or gDNA, and it came from T cells, B-cell-depleted T cells, or PBMCs.

Trimming pared 1 base from V and 1 base from J, leaving 7 bases between. CDR1 is LGHDT, CDR2 YNNKEL, per germline (reference sequence). This CDR3 has 14 residues. In the source study's methods: Amplification of reference gene primers provided the estimated nucleated cell counts. Here immunoSEQ multiplex PCR was the method, and the copy in TCRdb shows in-frame clones only, minus some. For V, J and clone size, that table is used; D and trimming come from the DNA. The sample carries 70,000 or so clones, around 87% recorded once. J is TRBJ1-1 and V is TRBV3-1 (or the pseudogene TRBV3-2); D unresolved. The sequence was obtained from a man over 45 with active COVID-19. Material: peripheral blood. The CDR3 loop reads CASSQVAGNTEAFF. The CDR3 coding sequence is TGTGCCAGCAGCCAAGTTGCAGGGAACACTGAAGCTTTCTTT.